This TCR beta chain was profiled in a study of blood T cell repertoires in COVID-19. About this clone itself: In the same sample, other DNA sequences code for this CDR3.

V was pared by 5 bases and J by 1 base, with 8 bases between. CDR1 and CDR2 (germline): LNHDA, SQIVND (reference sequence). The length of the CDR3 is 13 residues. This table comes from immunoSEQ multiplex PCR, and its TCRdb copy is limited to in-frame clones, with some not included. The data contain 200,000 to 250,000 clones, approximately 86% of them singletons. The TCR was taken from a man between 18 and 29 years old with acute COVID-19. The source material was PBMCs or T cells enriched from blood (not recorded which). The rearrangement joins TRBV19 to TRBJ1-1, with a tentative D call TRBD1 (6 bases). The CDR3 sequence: CASSQTGNTEAFF. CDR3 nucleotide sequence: TGTGCCAGTAGTCAGACAGGGAACACTGAAGCTTTCTTT.